A single sample is the source of the 13 T cell receptor beta chains below, sequenced in a study of monozygotic twins with inflammatory bowel disease. TCRdb reprocessed the 5' RACE reads, keeping one entry per CDR3 protein, no DNA. This sample's clone table lists 300,000 to 350,000 distinct CDR3 sequences. The sequencing sample was made of blood. The receptors come from a human donor with ulcerative colitis or Crohn's disease, or a healthy co-twin of an affected twin (not recorded which).

The chain employs TRBV28 and TRBJ2-1. This CDR3 is 11 amino acids long. The germline V gene encodes CDR1 MDHEN and CDR2 SYDVKM. The CDR3 sequence: CASSLKSEQFF.

The chain links TRBV15 to TRBJ2-2. The CDR3 is 14 residues long. Germline CDR1 reads LNHNV; CDR2 reads YYDKDF (reference sequence). CDR3 region: CATSRATNTGELFF.

The CDR3 is CASSFRPGPNNQPQHF. The V gene is TRBV12-3 or TRBV12-4, the J gene TRBJ1-5. The CDR3 has 16 residues.

The chain has TRBV5-1 and TRBJ2-3. Per germline, CDR1 SGHRS and CDR2 YFSETQ. CDR3 length: 12 residues. The CDR3 region is CASSLDGDTQYF.

V gene TRBV7-2 combines with J gene TRBJ2-1; no DNA is available, so the TRBD1 call from TCRdb remains unchecked. The CDR3 runs to 11 residues. The germline gives CDR1 SGHTA, CDR2 FQGNSA. CDR3 residues: CASWGYNEQFF.

The chain combines TRBV20-1 with TRBJ2-1; TCRdb outputs TRBD2, but without DNA this stays unchecked. Per the germline V gene, CDR1 is DFQATT and CDR2 is SNEGSKA (reference sequence). CDR3 length: 15 residues. The CDR3 is CSARRAPGAVNEQFF.

The chain carries TRBV30 and TRBJ2-1. CDR1 is GTSNPN and CDR2 is SVGIG in the germline V gene (reference sequence). The CDR3 length is 12 residues. CDR3 amino acids: CAWSQNSDEQFF.

The chain carries TRBV5-1 and TRBJ2-7; there is no DNA to check the TCRdb D call of TRBD2. From germline, CDR1 is SGHRS and CDR2 YFSETQ. CDR3 size: 13 residues. The CDR3 loop is CASSPTNSYEQYF.

The chain couples TRBV6-5 to TRBJ1-1; as DNA is missing, the TRBD1 call by TCRdb cannot be tested. This CDR3 is built from 14 residues. The germline V gene has CDR1 MNHEY and CDR2 SVGAGI. The CDR3 here is CASRRGARVTEAFF.

The chain couples TRBV6-2 or TRBV6-3 to TRBJ1-6. The CDR3 covers 16 residues. The V gene's germline CDR1 is MNHEY and CDR2 SVGEGT. The CDR3 is CASSSNPTAGNSPLHF.

CDR3 protein: CSVMQGGNTEAFF. This chain joins TRBV29-1 and TRBJ1-1; TCRdb proposes TRBD1, but this gene call is untestable without DNA. Germline loops: CDR1 SQVTM, CDR2 ANQGSEA. The CDR3 totals 13 residues. Full variable domain (rest looked up from reference TRBV29-1 and TRBJ1-1): SAVISQKPSRDICQRGTSLTIQCQVDSQVTMMFWYRQQPGQSLTLIATANQGSEATYESGFVIDKFPISRPNLTFSTLTVSNMSPEDSSIYLCSVMQGGNTEAFFGQGTRLTVV.

V gene TRBV5-1 combines with J gene TRBJ2-2; TCRdb names TRBD1, which stays unverified in the absence of DNA. CDR1 is SGHRS, CDR2 YFSETQ, per germline. This CDR3 comprises 17 residues. This CDR3 is CASSPGQGGGFAGELFF.

The rearrangement links TRBV20-1 to TRBJ2-7. The CDR3 is 12 amino acids. The germline gives CDR1 DFQATT, CDR2 SNEGSKA (reference sequence). The CDR3 region is CSAPFQAYEQYF.